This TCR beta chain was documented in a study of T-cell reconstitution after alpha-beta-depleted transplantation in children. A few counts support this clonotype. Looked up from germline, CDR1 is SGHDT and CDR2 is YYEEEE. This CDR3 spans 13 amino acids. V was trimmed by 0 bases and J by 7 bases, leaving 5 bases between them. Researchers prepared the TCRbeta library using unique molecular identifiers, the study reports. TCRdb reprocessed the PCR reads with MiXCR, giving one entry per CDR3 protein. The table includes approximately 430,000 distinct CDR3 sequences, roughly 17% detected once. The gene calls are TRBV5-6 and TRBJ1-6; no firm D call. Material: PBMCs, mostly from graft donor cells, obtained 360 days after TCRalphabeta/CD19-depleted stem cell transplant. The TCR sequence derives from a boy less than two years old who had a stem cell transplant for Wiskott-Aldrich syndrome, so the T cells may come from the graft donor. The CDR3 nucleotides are TGTGCCAGCAGCTTGGGTGGGAATTCACCCCTCCACTTT. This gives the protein CASSLGGNSPLHF.